This passage covers 12 T cell receptor beta chains from one sample sequenced in a study of blood T cell repertoires in COVID-19. Some clones are missing from TCRdb's copy, which holds only in-frame ones; the method was immunoSEQ multiplex PCR. The sample carries 200,000 to 250,000 clones, roughly 92% recorded once. The sequencing input was peripheral blood. Source of these receptors: a man aged 55 to 69 with COVID-19, enrolled during active disease.

This clone was picked up one time. The genes are TRBV6-6 and TRBJ1-3, with D unclear. Germline V gives CDR1 MNHNY, CDR2 SVGAGI (reference sequence). The CDR3 sequence is 16 residues long. Trimming pared 5 bases from V and 0 bases from J, leaving 14 bases between. CDR3 nucleotides: TGTGCCAGCAGTCCCTTGGTAGGGAGCTCTGGAAACACCATATATTTT. Its protein product is CASSPLVGSSGNTIYF.

CDR3 in amino acids: CATSGGAGGHYNEQFF. CDR3 nucleotide sequence: TGTGCCACCAGTGGAGGTGCGGGAGGGCACTACAATGAGCAGTTCTTC. This chain connects TRBV24-1 to TRBJ2-1; 9 nucleotides match TRBD2. V was clipped by 5 bases and J by 3 bases; unmatched bases: 7. This CDR3 contains 16 residues. Per the germline V gene, CDR1 is KGHDR and CDR2 is SFDVKD.

V gene TRBV18 combines with J gene TRBJ2-1, with D perhaps TRBD2 (5 bases). Germline assignment: CDR1 KGHSH and CDR2 LQKENI. V was clipped by 3 bases and J by 0 bases, with 15 bases between them. This CDR3 is built from 17 residues. The CDR3 loop reads CASSPPRGASSYNEQFF. As DNA, the CDR3 is TGTGCCAGCTCACCTCCTCGGGGAGCGTCCTCCTACAATGAGCAGTTCTTC.

The chain joins TRBV7-8 to TRBJ1-2; no clear D gene. Trimming took off 5 bases at V and 4 bases at J, with 20 bases between the two ends. The V gene's germline CDR1 is SGHVS and CDR2 FQNEAQ. The CDR3 consists of 16 residues. The CDR3 reads CASSPLTAPGSYGYTF. The CDR3 bases are TGTGCCAGCAGCCCCTTGACGGCCCCCGGGAGCTATGGCTACACCTTC. The variable domain in full, with the rest retrieved from reference TRBV7-8 and TRBJ1-2, is GAGVSQSPRYKVAKRGQDVALRCDPISGHVSLFWYQQALGQGPEFLTYFQNEAQLDKSGLPSDRFFAERPEGSVSTLKIQRTQQEDSAVYLCASSPLTAPGSYGYTFGSGTRLTVV.

V is TRBV19 and J is TRBJ1-2; D not certain. The CDR3 is 14 amino acids. Looked up from germline, CDR1 is LNHDA and CDR2 is SQIVND (reference sequence). V was shortened by 3 bases and J by 6 bases, with 14 bases between the two germline ends. The CDR3 sequence is CASSMQAATDGYTF. The CDR3 DNA follows: TGTGCCAGTAGTATGCAGGCTGCGACGGATGGCTACACCTTC.

This clone is a singleton in its sample. This chain joins TRBV3-1 (or the pseudogene TRBV3-2) and TRBJ1-5; 7 bases align to TRBD1. This CDR3 has 16 amino acids. J was trimmed by 1 base and V by 0 bases; bases with no gene match: 3. Germline lookup yields CDR1 LGHDT and CDR2 YNNKEL (reference sequence). The CDR3: CASSQDTGQSNQPQHF. Written as DNA, the CDR3 is TGTGCCAGCAGCCAAGATACGGGACAGAGCAATCAGCCCCAGCATTTT.

A note on this clone: Other nucleotide sequences in the sample specify the same CDR3. The chain recombines TRBV19 with TRBJ1-2, with 7 bases identical to TRBD1. CDR3 length: 14 amino acids. Germline lookup yields CDR1 LNHDA and CDR2 SQIVND (reference sequence). Trimming took 1 base from V and 2 from J; bases not matched to a gene: 1. CDR3 residues: CASSIGQGNYGYTF. The DNA of the CDR3 is TGTGCCAGTAGTATAGGACAGGGCAACTATGGCTACACCTTC. The entire variable domain, with the rest obtained from reference TRBV19 and TRBJ1-2, is as follows: DGGITQSPKYLFRKEGQNVTLSCEQNLNHDAMYWYRQDPGQGLRLIYYSQIVNDFQKGDIAEGYSVSREKKESFPLTVTSAQKNPTAFYLCASSIGQGNYGYTFGSGTRLTVV.

The chain joins TRBV10-2 to TRBJ1-1; 11 bases are shared with TRBD1. Trimming took 2 bases from V and 7 from J; bases not matched to a gene: 6. The CDR3 sequence is 15 residues long. Per the germline V gene, CDR1 is WSHSY and CDR2 is SAAADI. The CDR3 sequence is CASSETGQGAFEAFF. CDR3 sequence (DNA): TGCGCCAGCAGTGAGACAGGACAGGGGGCGTTTGAAGCTTTCTTT.

This clone came up a few times. V usage is TRBV5-1 and J usage is TRBJ2-2; TRBD2 matches 7 bases. V gave up 6 bases and J gave up 3 bases; unmatched junction bases: 8. The CDR3 sequence is 15 residues long. The V gene's germline CDR1 is SGHRS and CDR2 YFSETQ. The CDR3 region is CASTLGGTDTGELFF. CDR3 nucleotide sequence: TGCGCCAGCACCCTGGGGGGGACCGACACCGGGGAGCTGTTTTTT.

J is TRBJ1-1 and V is TRBV11-3; D remains unclear. The CDR3 consists of 13 residues. V shed 6 bases and J shed 1 base, with 9 bases lying between them. Germline lookup yields CDR1 SGHNT and CDR2 YENEEA. CDR3 nucleotide sequence: TGTGCCAGCAGTTTCACAGAGAACACTGAAGCTTTCTTT. Its protein is CASSFTENTEAFF.

For the CDR3, the DNA is TGTGCCAGCAGCTTGTCACAGGGCCCCCAGGGAGAGACCCAGTACTTC. The encoded protein is CASSLSQGPQGETQYF. The genes are TRBV11-3 and TRBJ2-5; D perhaps matches TRBD1 (6 bases). V dropped 3 bases and J dropped 4 bases, with 18 bases sitting between them. The CDR3 sequence is 16 residues long. Germline CDR1 SGHNT, CDR2 YENEEA.

This clone has just one count. This rearrangement joins TRBV4-2 to TRBJ2-2, with D tentatively TRBD1 (6 bases). V dropped 0 bases and J dropped 7 bases, with 15 bases sitting between them. The CDR3 length is 16 residues. Germline CDR1 LGHNA, CDR2 YNFKEQ. The chain's CDR3 is CASSQDPGEYGGELFF. CDR3 DNA sequence: TGTGCCAGCAGCCAAGACCCAGGGGAATATGGCGGGGAGCTGTTTTTT.